Following are 28 T cell receptor beta chains from one sample sequenced in a study of cytotoxic CD8 clonotypes in ibrutinib-treated CLL. Clones were sequenced by immunoSEQ multiplex PCR, and TCRdb holds only the in-frame ones, with some missing. The table has about 45,000 clones, 69% seen once. The sequenced sample was PBMCs, obtained after 12 months of ibrutinib treatment. These receptors were obtained from a human donor with chronic lymphocytic leukemia.

The V and J genes are TRBV5-1 and TRBJ2-7; no reliable D call. The CDR3 contains 12 residues. Trimming stripped 3 bases from V and 5 bases from J, with 9 bases between. CDR1 and CDR2 from the germline V gene are SGHRS and YFSETQ. The CDR3 DNA follows: TGCGCCAGCAGCTCGGAGTTGCACGAGCAGTACTTC. As protein: CASSSELHEQYF.

This chain links TRBV18 with TRBJ1-5; 12 positions agree with TRBD1. The CDR3 extends over 16 amino acids. The trim removed 3 bases at V and 5 bases at J, leaving 5 bases unmatched. Germline CDR1 reads KGHSH; CDR2 reads LQKENI. For the CDR3, the DNA is TGTGCCAGCTCACCTGGGACAGGGGGCTTGGATCAGCCCCAGCATTTT. As protein: CASSPGTGGLDQPQHF. Based on the CDR3 plus reference TRBV18 and TRBJ1-5, the full variable domain is NAGVMQNPRHLVRRRGQEARLRCSPMKGHSHVYWYRQLPEEGLKFMVYLQKENIIDESGMPKERFSAEFPKEGPSILRIQQVVRGDSAAYFCASSPGTGGLDQPQHFGDGTRLSIL.

This clone was detected a few times. The chain combines TRBV7-9 with TRBJ1-1, with D possibly TRBD1 on 6 matching bases. The V end was cut by 5 bases, the J end by 1 base, with 11 bases between. Germline V lookup: CDR1 SEHNR, CDR2 FQNEAQ (reference sequence). CDR3 length: 14 residues. The CDR3 region is CASSAGTRNTEAFF. The CDR3 DNA sequence: TGTGCCAGCAGCGCCGGGACAAGGAACACTGAAGCTTTCTTT.

The J gene is TRBJ2-5, the V gene TRBV27; a possible D gene is TRBD1 (6 bases). With 6 bases removed from V and 5 bases from J, the gap between germline ends came to 19 bases. Germline V gene data show CDR1 as MNHEY and CDR2 as SMNVEV (reference sequence). This CDR3 has 15 residues. The CDR3 DNA follows: TGTGCCAGCAGCCAAACCACAACAGGGCTGGAGACCCAGTACTTC. This gives the protein CASSQTTTGLETQYF.

V is TRBV19 and J is TRBJ1-1; D gene unclear. This CDR3 has 13 residues. Trimming took off 3 bases at V and 0 bases at J, with 5 bases between the two ends. Germline loops: CDR1 LNHDA, CDR2 SQIVND (reference sequence). CDR3 nucleotides: TGTGCCAGTAGTATCACAGTGAACACTGAAGCTTTCTTT. Amino acid sequence: CASSITVNTEAFF.

This clone was seen at least ten times. CDR3 nucleotide sequence: TGCGCCAGCAGCCAAGAGGGGGGCGATTCACCCCTCCACTTT. It is translated as CASSQEGGDSPLHF. This rearrangement joins TRBV4-1 to TRBJ1-6, with a weak D call TRBD1 (6 bases). The germline V and J ends were trimmed by 0 bases and 8 bases, with 8 bases remaining between them. Per the germline V gene, CDR1 is MGHRA and CDR2 is YSYEKL. The CDR3 sequence is 14 residues long.

In this sample, this clone turned up once. CDR3: CASSPSGGLYNEQFF. CDR3 nucleotides: TGTGCCAGCAGCCCCAGCGGGGGCCTTTACAATGAGCAGTTCTTC. The rearrangement uses TRBV11-3 and TRBJ2-1; 8 nucleotides align to TRBD2. There are 15 residues in the CDR3. Germline V gene lookup returns CDR1 SGHNT and CDR2 YENEEA. V trimming: 5 bases; J trimming: 4 bases; junction bases outside the gene matches: 7. Together with reference TRBV11-3 and TRBJ2-1, the CDR3 gives the full variable domain: EAGVVQSPRYKIIEKKQPVAFWCNPISGHNTLYWYLQNLGQGPELLIRYENEEAVDDSQLPKDRFSAERLKGVDSTLKIQPAELGDSAVYLCASSPSGGLYNEQFFGPGTRLTVL.

The J gene is TRBJ1-2, the V gene TRBV9; the match to TRBD1 covers 9 bases. The CDR3 loop spans 15 amino acids. The V and J ends lost 4 bases and 5 bases, in that order; junction bases with no gene match: 9. Germline V lookup: CDR1 SGDLS, CDR2 YYNGEE. In DNA form, the CDR3 reads TGTGCCAGCAGCCCGACGACAGGGGGGTCTTATGGCTACACCTTC. It codes for CASSPTTGGSYGYTF.

The chain combines TRBV6-1 with TRBJ1-2; D might be TRBD1 (5 bases). Germline V gene sequence: CDR1 MNHNS, CDR2 SASEGT. This CDR3 contains 12 residues. The V and J ends lost 4 bases and 4 bases respectively, with 7 bases between them. The DNA for the CDR3 is TGTGCCAGCAGTGCAGGGATCTATGGCTACACCTTC. Amino acid sequence: CASSAGIYGYTF.

The CDR3 DNA reads TGCGCCAGCAGCTTGGCCGCGGGGGCTGGGGCCAACGTCCTGACTTTC. Its translation is CASSLAAGAGANVLTF. The chain employs TRBV5-1 and TRBJ2-6; 7 bases are a match to TRBD2. This CDR3 region has 16 residues. J gave up 2 bases and V 0 bases, and 2 bases lay outside the gene matches. Per germline, CDR1 SGHRS and CDR2 YFSETQ.

V gene TRBV9 combines with J gene TRBJ2-5, with 10 bases that match TRBD2. This CDR3 contains 17 residues. Germline CDR1 and CDR2: SGDLS and YYNGEE. Trimming at V came to 0 bases and at J to 3 bases, leaving 8 bases not matched to a gene. The CDR3 loop is CASSVGASGGNEETQYF. In DNA, the CDR3 is TGTGCCAGCAGCGTAGGGGCTAGCGGGGGCAACGAAGAGACCCAGTACTTC. Combining the CDR3 with reference TRBV9 and TRBJ2-5 gives the whole variable domain DSGVTQTPKHLITATGQRVTLRCSPRSGDLSVYWYQQSLDQGLQFLIQYYNGEERAKGNILERFSAQQFPDLHSELNLSSLELGDSALYFCASSVGASGGNEETQYFGPGTRLLVL.

The V call is TRBV7-3, the J call TRBJ2-3; D ambiguous. In germline, CDR1 is SGHTA, CDR2 FQGTGA. The CDR3 loop spans 13 amino acids. V dropped 4 bases and J dropped 0 bases, with 5 bases sitting between them. The CDR3 sequence is CASSSLSTDTQYF. The CDR3, as DNA: TGTGCCAGCAGCTCCTTAAGCACAGATACGCAGTATTTT.

This clone showed up just a few times. The chain couples TRBV6-5 to TRBJ2-7, with D tentatively TRBD1 (5 bases). The V end was cut by 6 bases, the J end by 3 bases, with 6 bases between. The CDR3 length is 11 residues. In germline, CDR1 is MNHEY, CDR2 SVGAGI. CDR3 sequence reads: CASRQGYEQYF. Here the CDR3 DNA reads TGTGCCAGCAGGCAGGGCTACGAGCAGTACTTC.

The chain is built from TRBV2 and TRBJ2-7; 7 bases agree with TRBD1. CDR1 SNHLY and CDR2 FYNNEI come from the germline V gene. V gave up 7 bases and J gave up 6 bases; unmatched junction bases: 12. The CDR3 contains 14 residues. CDR3 sequence: CASTNRDSSGEQYF. DNA of the CDR3: TGTGCCAGCACCAACCGGGACAGCTCGGGCGAGCAGTACTTC.

The rearrangement joins TRBV5-4 to TRBJ2-2; D uncertain. The CDR3 extends over 13 amino acids. Trimming removed 4 bases from V and 2 bases from J, with 6 bases in between. CDR1 and CDR2 (germline): SGHNT, YYREEE (reference sequence). CDR3 in amino acids: CASSLDNTGELFF. CDR3 DNA sequence: TGTGCCAGCAGCCTTGACAACACCGGGGAGCTGTTTTTT. The whole variable domain, remainder taken from reference TRBV5-4 and TRBJ2-2, is ETGVTQSPTHLIKTRGQQVTLRCSSQSGHNTVSWYQQALGQGPQFIFQYYREEENGRGNFPPRFSGLQFPNYSSELNVNALELDDSALYLCASSLDNTGELFFGEGSRLTVL.

V is TRBV4-1 and J is TRBJ1-6; the D is unclear. Germline loops: CDR1 MGHRA, CDR2 YSYEKL. V gave up 0 bases and J gave up 0 bases, with 15 bases separating them. The CDR3 runs 19 residues. DNA of the CDR3: TGCGCCAGCAGCCAAGATCTCTTTGGTCTGAGCTCCTATAATTCACCCCTCCACTTT. Its translation is CASSQDLFGLSSYNSPLHF.

This sequence joins TRBV9 and TRBJ1-1; no reliable D call. Germline values: CDR1 SGDLS, CDR2 YYNGEE. Trimming took 2 bases from V and 1 from J, leaving 9 bases between them. This CDR3 has 14 amino acids. The CDR3 nucleotides read TGTGCCAGCAGCGTTTCCCCGCAGAACACTGAAGCTTTCTTT. It codes for CASSVSPQNTEAFF.

The chain combines TRBV6-4 with TRBJ2-2, with D hard to call. Trimming took off 4 bases at V and 1 base at J, with 16 bases between the two ends. Per the germline V gene, CDR1 is MRHNA and CDR2 is SNTAGT. This CDR3 has 17 residues. The CDR3 sequence is CASSVVYDFQNTGELFF. DNA of the CDR3: TGTGCCAGCAGTGTGGTTTACGACTTTCAGAACACCGGGGAGCTGTTTTTT.

The genes are TRBV27 and TRBJ2-7; unclear D gene. Trimming removed 3 bases from V and 6 bases from J, with 15 bases in between. The germline CDR1 and CDR2 sequences are MNHEY and SMNVEV (reference sequence). The CDR3 is made up of 14 amino acids. CDR3 region: CASSLNRLSLEQYF. The CDR3 coding sequence is TGTGCCAGCAGTTTGAATCGGCTCTCGCTCGAGCAGTACTTC.

This clone was observed a few times. The V and J genes are TRBV5-1 and TRBJ2-2; a weak D match, TRBD2 (5 bases). The CDR3 runs 12 residues. Germline loops: CDR1 SGHRS, CDR2 YFSETQ. Deletions cut 5 bases from V and 6 bases from J, with 8 bases between. This CDR3 is CASSPGSGELFF. The DNA for the CDR3 is TGCGCCAGCAGTCCGGGATCCGGGGAGCTGTTTTTT.

The rearrangement links TRBV5-1 to TRBJ2-3; TRBD1 is a possible D gene (5 bases). The ends were cut back, 0 bases at V and 6 bases at J, with 11 bases in the middle. Germline V gene data show CDR1 as SGHRS and CDR2 as YFSETQ. This CDR3 is 14 amino acids long. CDR3: CASSLGRADDTQYF. The CDR3, as DNA: TGCGCCAGCAGCTTGGGCAGGGCGGACGATACGCAGTATTTT. Looking up the rest from reference TRBV5-1 and TRBJ2-3 gives the full variable domain: KAGVTQTPRYLIKTRGQQVTLSCSPISGHRSVSWYQQTPGQGLQFLFEYFSETQRNKGNFPGRFSGRQFSNSRSEMNVSTLELGDSALYLCASSLGRADDTQYFGPGTRLTVL.

The rearrangement links TRBV9 to TRBJ2-5, with 12 bases aligning to TRBD1. The V and J ends lost 4 bases and 4 bases, in that order; junction bases with no gene match: 14. Germline CDR1 is SGDLS and CDR2 is YYNGEE. The CDR3 loop spans 18 amino acids. The CDR3 loop is CASSPTPGQGAYAETQYF. The CDR3 nucleotides read TGTGCCAGCAGCCCTACGCCGGGACAGGGGGCGTATGCAGAGACCCAGTACTTC. The entire variable domain, with the rest obtained from reference TRBV9 and TRBJ2-5, is as follows: DSGVTQTPKHLITATGQRVTLRCSPRSGDLSVYWYQQSLDQGLQFLIQYYNGEERAKGNILERFSAQQFPDLHSELNLSSLELGDSALYFCASSPTPGQGAYAETQYFGPGTRLLVL.

This chain joins TRBV27 and TRBJ2-3; weak D call: TRBD1 (6 bases). Between the trimmed V and J ends, which lost 2 bases and 5 bases, there was a span of 11 bases. CDR1 is MNHEY, CDR2 SMNVEV, per germline (reference sequence). This CDR3 region has 14 residues. The CDR3 region is CASSLRGGLDTQYF. The CDR3 DNA is TGTGCCAGCAGTTTAAGAGGGGGATTAGATACGCAGTATTTT.

The chain links TRBV29-1 to TRBJ2-5, with 10 positions matching TRBD2. Germline CDR1 and CDR2: SQVTM and ANQGSEA. This CDR3 has 13 residues. Losses at the gene ends were 6 bases for V and 2 bases for J; bases not matched to a gene: 3. The CDR3 reads CSVRTSGQETQYF. DNA of the CDR3: TGCAGCGTCCGGACTAGCGGACAAGAGACCCAGTACTTC.

V gene TRBV5-1 combines with J gene TRBJ2-5; 15 bases fit TRBD2. With V trimmed by 4 bases and J by 5 bases, 3 bases remained unmatched. The CDR3 spans 15 residues. Germline CDR1 reads SGHRS; CDR2 reads YFSETQ. The DNA of the CDR3 is TGCGCCAGCAGCCGCGGGACTAGCGGGGGGGAGACCCAGTACTTC. Translation: CASSRGTSGGETQYF.

The J gene is TRBJ1-6, the V gene TRBV5-4; TRBD1 might be the D (6 bases). Germline V gene sequence: CDR1 SGHNT, CDR2 YYREEE (reference sequence). This CDR3 has 15 residues. V dropped 4 bases and J dropped 7 bases, with 15 bases sitting between them. The CDR3 loop is CASSGEGGNNSPLHF. The CDR3 bases are TGTGCCAGCAGCGGCGAGGGGGGCAACAATTCACCCCTCCACTTT.

The chain uses TRBV21-1 and TRBJ2-7; the D call TRBD1 from the table was never checked on the DNA. TRBV21-1 is classified as a pseudogene. The CDR3 runs to 17 residues. CDR3 coding DNA: TGTGCCAGCAGCAGATGTCCCGGGACAGGGTCTCAGTACGAGCAGTACTTC. Protein: CASSRCPGTGSQYEQYF.

This chain connects TRBV19 to TRBJ1-2, with 9 bases fitting TRBD1. V was pared by 7 bases and J by 7 bases, with 7 bases of the junction left unmatched. CDR3 length: 13 residues. Germline assignment: CDR1 LNHDA and CDR2 SQIVND (reference sequence). The CDR3 DNA reads TGTGCCAGTAAAGAACAGGGGGCCGGTGGCTACACCTTC. Translation: CASKEQGAGGYTF.